The sequence of this T cell receptor beta chain was determined in a study of blood T cell repertoires in COVID-19. Study background: Samples came from the United States, Italy and Spain, spanning acute and convalescent COVID-19. T cells, B-cell-depleted T cells, or PBMCs provided the cDNA or gDNA that served as material.

The CDR3 extends over 15 amino acids. The germline V and J ends were trimmed by 0 bases and 4 bases, with 13 bases remaining between them. The repertoire was sequenced with immunoSEQ multiplex PCR; TCRdb's copy has only in-frame clones and lacks some. This table has tens of thousands of clones, roughly three quarters appearing once. The rearrangement joins TRBV5-3 to TRBJ1-2; D is ambiguous. TRBV5-3 is flagged as an ORF with uncertain function. This TCR was sampled from a man between 65 and 85 years old with COVID-19, enrolled during active disease. The sample taken for sequencing was peripheral blood. CDR3 protein: CARSLGGKEPYGYTF. CDR3 in DNA: TGTGCCAGAAGCTTGGGCGGGAAGGAACCCTATGGCTACACCTTC.